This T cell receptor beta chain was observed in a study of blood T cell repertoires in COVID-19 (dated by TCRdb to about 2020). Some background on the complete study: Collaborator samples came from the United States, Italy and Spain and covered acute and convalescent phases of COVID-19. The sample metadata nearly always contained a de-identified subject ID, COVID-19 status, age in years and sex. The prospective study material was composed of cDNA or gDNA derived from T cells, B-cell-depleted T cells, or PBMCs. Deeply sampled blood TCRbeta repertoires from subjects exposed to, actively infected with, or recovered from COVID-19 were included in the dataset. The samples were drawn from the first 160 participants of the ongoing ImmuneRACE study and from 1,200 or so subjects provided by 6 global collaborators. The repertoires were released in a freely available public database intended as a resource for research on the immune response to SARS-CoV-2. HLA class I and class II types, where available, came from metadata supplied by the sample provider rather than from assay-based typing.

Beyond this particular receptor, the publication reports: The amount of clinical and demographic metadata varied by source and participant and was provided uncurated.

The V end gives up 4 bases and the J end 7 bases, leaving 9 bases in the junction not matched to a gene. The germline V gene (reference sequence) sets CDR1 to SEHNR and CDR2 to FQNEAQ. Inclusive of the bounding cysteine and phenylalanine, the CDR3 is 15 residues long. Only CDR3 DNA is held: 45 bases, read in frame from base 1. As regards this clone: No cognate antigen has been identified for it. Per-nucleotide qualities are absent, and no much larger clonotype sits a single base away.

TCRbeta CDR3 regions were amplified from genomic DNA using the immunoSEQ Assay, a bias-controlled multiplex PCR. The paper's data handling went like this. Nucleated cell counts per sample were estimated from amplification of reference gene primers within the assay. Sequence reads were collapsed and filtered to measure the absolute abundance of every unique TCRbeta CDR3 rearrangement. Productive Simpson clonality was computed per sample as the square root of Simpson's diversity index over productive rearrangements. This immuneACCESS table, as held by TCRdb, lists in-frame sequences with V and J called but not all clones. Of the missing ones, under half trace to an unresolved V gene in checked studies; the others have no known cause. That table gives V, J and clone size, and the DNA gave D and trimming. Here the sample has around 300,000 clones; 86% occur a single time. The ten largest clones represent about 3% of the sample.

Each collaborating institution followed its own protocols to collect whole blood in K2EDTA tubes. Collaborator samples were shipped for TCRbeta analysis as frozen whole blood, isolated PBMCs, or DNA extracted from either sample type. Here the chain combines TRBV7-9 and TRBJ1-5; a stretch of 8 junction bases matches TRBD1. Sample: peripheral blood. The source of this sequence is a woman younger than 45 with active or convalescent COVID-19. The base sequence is TGTGCCAGCAGCTCGCGGACAGGGCCGGGGCAGCCCCAGCATTTT. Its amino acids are CASSSRTGPGQPQHF.